The present entry profiles one TCR beta chain with its context. CDR1 is SEHNR, CDR2 FQNEAQ, per germline (reference sequence). CDR3 length equals 14 residues. Trimming removed 5 bases at V and 0 bases at J, with 10 bases between. This specimen belongs to a study of blood T cell repertoires in COVID-19. Study-wide context: The samples span acute and convalescent COVID-19 from the United States, Italy and Spain. Nucleic acid was either cDNA or gDNA, and it came from T cells, B-cell-depleted T cells, or PBMCs.

In the original analysis: Reference gene primer amplification gave nucleated cell count estimates. The method was immunoSEQ multiplex PCR; TCRdb's version includes in-frame clones alone and lacks a portion of them. For V, J and clone size, that table is used; D and trimming come from the DNA. Of 250,000 or so clones in the sample, 80% to 85% were seen once. The clonotype originates from a woman aged 40 to 50 who had recovered from COVID-19. Specimen: peripheral blood. The genes are TRBV7-9 and TRBJ1-2; D gene ambiguous. The CDR3 spells CASSREFTNYGYTF. The CDR3 DNA sequence: TGTGCCAGCAGCAGGGAATTTACTAACTATGGCTACACCTTC.